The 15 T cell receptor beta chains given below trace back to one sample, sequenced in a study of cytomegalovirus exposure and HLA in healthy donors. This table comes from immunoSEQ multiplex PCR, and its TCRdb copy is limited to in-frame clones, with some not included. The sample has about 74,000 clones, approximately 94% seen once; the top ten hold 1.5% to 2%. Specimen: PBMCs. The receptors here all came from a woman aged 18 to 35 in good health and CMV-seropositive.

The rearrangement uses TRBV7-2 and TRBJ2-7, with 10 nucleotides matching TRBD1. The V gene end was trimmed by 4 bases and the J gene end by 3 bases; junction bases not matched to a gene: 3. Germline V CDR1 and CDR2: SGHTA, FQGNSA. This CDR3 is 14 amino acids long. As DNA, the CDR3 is TGTGCCAGCAGCTCAGGACAGGGGGACTACGAGCAGTACTTC. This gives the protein CASSSGQGDYEQYF.

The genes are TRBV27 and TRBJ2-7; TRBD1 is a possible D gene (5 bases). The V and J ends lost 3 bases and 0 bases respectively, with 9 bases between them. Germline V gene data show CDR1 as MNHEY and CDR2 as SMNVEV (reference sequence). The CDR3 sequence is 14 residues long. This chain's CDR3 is CASSLTAFSYEQYF. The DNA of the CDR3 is TGTGCCAGCAGTTTGACAGCGTTCTCCTACGAGCAGTACTTC.

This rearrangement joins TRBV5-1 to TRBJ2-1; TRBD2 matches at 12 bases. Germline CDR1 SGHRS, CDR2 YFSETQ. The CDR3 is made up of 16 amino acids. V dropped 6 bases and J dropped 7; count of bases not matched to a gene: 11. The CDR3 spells CASTSGGLAGLNEQFF. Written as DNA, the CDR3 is TGCGCCAGCACCTCGGGGGGACTAGCGGGCCTAAATGAGCAGTTCTTC. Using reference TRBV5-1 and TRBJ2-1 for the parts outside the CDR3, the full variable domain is KAGVTQTPRYLIKTRGQQVTLSCSPISGHRSVSWYQQTPGQGLQFLFEYFSETQRNKGNFPGRFSGRQFSNSRSEMNVSTLELGDSALYLCASTSGGLAGLNEQFFGPGTRLTVL.

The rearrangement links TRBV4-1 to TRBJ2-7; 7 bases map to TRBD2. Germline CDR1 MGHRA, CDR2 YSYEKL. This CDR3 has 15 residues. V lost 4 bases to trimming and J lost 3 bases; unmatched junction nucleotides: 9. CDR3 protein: CASSPSVGGGYEQYF. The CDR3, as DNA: TGCGCCAGCAGCCCCTCAGTTGGGGGGGGCTACGAGCAGTACTTC.

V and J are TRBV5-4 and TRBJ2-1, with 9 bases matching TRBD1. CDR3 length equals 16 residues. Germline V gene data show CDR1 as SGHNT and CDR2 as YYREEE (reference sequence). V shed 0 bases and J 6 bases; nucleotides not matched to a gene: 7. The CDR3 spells CASSLDGTGHGNEQFF. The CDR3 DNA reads TGTGCCAGCAGCTTGGATGGGACAGGGCACGGCAATGAGCAGTTCTTC. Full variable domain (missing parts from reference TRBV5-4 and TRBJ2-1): ETGVTQSPTHLIKTRGQQVTLRCSSQSGHNTVSWYQQALGQGPQFIFQYYREEENGRGNFPPRFSGLQFPNYSSELNVNALELDDSALYLCASSLDGTGHGNEQFFGPGTRLTVL.

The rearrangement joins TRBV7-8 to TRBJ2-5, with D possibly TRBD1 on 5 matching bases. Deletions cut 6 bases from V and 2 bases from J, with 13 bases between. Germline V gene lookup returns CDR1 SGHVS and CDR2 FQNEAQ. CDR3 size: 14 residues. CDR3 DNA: TGTGCCAGCAGGGAACCTAGGGGTCAAGAGACCCAGTACTTC. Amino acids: CASREPRGQETQYF.

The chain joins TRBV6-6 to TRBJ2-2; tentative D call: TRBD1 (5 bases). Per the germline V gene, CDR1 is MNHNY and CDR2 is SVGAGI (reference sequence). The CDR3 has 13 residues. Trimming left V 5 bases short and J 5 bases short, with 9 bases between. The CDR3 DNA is TGTGCCAGCAGTATCTCAGGGACCGGGGAGCTGTTTTTT. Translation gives CASSISGTGELFF.

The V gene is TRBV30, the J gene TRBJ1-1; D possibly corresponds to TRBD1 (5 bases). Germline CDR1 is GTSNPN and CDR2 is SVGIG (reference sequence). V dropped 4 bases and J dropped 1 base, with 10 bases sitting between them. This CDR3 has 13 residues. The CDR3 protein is CAWNSGQNTEAFF. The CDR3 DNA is TGTGCCTGGAATTCTGGACAGAACACTGAAGCTTTCTTT.

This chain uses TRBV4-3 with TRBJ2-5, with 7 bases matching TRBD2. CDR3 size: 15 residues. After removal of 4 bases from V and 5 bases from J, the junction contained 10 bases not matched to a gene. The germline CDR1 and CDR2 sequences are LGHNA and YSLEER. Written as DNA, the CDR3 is TGCGCCAGCAGCCCCAGCCGGGGGGAAGGGGAGACCCAGTACTTC. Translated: CASSPSRGEGETQYF.

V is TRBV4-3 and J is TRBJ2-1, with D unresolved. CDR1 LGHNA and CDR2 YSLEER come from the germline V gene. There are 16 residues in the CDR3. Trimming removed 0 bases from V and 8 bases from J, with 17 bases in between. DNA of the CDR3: TGCGCCAGCAGCCAAGATCCTACCTCACGAGTGGATGAGCAGTTCTTC. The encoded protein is CASSQDPTSRVDEQFF.

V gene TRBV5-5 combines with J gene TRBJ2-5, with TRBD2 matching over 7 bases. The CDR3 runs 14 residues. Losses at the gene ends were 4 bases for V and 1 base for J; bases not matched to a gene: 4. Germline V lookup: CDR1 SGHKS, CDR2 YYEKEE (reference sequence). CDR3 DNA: TGTGCCAGCAGCCCTGGGACTATCCAAGAGACCCAGTACTTC. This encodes CASSPGTIQETQYF.

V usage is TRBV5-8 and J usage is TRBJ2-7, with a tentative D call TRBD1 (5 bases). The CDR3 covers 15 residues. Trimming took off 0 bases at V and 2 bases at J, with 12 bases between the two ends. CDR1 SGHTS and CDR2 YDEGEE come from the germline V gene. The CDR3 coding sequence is TGTGCCAGCAGCTTGGCCGAGACAGAGACCTACGAGCAGTACTTC. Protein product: CASSLAETETYEQYF. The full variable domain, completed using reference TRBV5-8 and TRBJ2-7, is EAGVTQSPTHLIKTRGQQATLRCSPISGHTSVYWYQQALGLGLQFLLWYDEGEERNRGNFPPRFSGRQFPNYSSELNVNALELEDSALYLCASSLAETETYEQYFGPGTRLTVT.

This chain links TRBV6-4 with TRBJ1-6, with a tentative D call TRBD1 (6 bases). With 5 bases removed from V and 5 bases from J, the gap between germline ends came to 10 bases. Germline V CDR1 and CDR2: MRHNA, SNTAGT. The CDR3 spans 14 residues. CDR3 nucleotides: TGTGCCAGCAGTCCGACAGGCGATAATTCACCCCTCCACTTT. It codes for CASSPTGDNSPLHF.

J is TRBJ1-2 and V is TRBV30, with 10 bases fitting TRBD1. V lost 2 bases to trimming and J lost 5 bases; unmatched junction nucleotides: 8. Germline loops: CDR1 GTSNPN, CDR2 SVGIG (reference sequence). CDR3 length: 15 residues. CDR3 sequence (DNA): TGTGCCTGGAGTCGCGGACAGGGGGAAGCGTATGGCTACACCTTC. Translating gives CAWSRGQGEAYGYTF.

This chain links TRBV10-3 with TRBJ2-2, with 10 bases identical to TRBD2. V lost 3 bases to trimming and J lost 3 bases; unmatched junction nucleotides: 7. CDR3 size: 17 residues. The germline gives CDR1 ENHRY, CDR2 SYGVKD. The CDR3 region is CAISEISGRPHTGELFF. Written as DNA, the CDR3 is TGTGCCATCAGTGAAATTAGCGGGAGGCCCCACACCGGGGAGCTGTTTTTT.